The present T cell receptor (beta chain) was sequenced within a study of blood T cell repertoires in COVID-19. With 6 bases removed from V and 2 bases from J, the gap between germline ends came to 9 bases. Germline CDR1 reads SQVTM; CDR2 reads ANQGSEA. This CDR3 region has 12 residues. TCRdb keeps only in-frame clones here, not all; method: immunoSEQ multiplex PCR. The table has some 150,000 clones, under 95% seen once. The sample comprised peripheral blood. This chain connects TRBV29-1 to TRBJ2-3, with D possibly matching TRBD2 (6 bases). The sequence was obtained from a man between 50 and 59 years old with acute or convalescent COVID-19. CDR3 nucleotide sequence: TGCAGCGTGATAGCGGCCACAGATACGCAGTATTTT. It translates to CSVIAATDTQYF.